The source of this TCR beta chain is a study of cytomegalovirus exposure and HLA in healthy donors (dated by TCRdb to 2016 to 2017). For the study in its entirety: In an earlier analysis of fewer than 750 of the donors, approximately 300 Gb of sequence data and just under 120 million unique TCR beta sequences from 180 million or so T cells were reported. Roughly 290 gigabases of sequencing data and roughly 81 million unique TCR sequences made up an early release that covered several hundred HLA-typed donors. Of the 300 to 450 genotyped donors, around 81% fell in the genetic ancestry cluster associated with self-reported Caucasian donors. The study was designed to test whether signatures of past pathogen exposure could be identified by cataloging public T cell receptors. Using immunosequencing, the study profiled T cell repertoires from approximately 700 subjects and related those repertoires to cytomegalovirus serostatus. In addition to the first cohort of 650 to 750 subjects, a separate validation cohort of under 150 different subjects was used. To predict cytomegalovirus infection status, the study combined high-throughput TCR immunosequencing, statistical association of individual TCRs with disease status, and machine learning. A later analysis re-analyzed previously published TCR beta repertoires from several hundred donors and added high-resolution HLA genotyping to study TCR occurrence patterns. The later analysis used no new phenotypic data to find candidate immune exposures, relying instead on TCR beta sequences and their occurrence across donors. In an earlier analysis of over 550 of the donors, high-throughput TCR beta sequencing was used to judge whether each TCR beta V gene segment behaved as functional or pseudogenic. Alongside the repertoire data, information on donor age, sex, ethnicity and CMV serostatus was compiled. A later genetic analysis used genome-wide SNP genotypes for about three fifths of the 666 donors, treating that subset as a discovery cohort. Every repertoire in the discovery cohort had been generated on one and the same sequencing platform. Both class I and class II loci were covered by HLA typing, at four-digit resolution. The number of typed donors differed by locus: 629-630 for A, B, C, DRB1 and DQB1; approximately 520 for DQA1; approximately 610 for DPA1; and 400 to 480 for DPB1. Because of strong linkage in the cohort, a handful of DR-DQ haplotypes were treated as single units for association and clustering. Across 300 to 500 genotyped donors of the cohort, an average of roughly 250,000 unique TCR beta nucleotide sequences per donor were sequenced, and about a sixth of those sequences were non-productive. General study outcomes and caveats: In this cohort, only TCR beta chains were sequenced, and detectable features were limited by the absence of alpha or paired-chain data. An earlier analysis of approximately 530 of the donors showed that most TCR beta V segments appeared in productive rearrangements either about 87% or about 30% of the time, which broadly matched IMGT annotations. Some IMGT-functional V segments, including TRBV6-2 and TRBV6-3, could not be distinguished by the 87-base-pair reads and were therefore excluded. An association between a missense DCLRE1C variant and V-gene and J-gene trimming of TCR beta chains was found in a later genetic analysis and replicated in an independent cohort. Cytomegalovirus status was reported to be diagnosed by the classifier with high specificity and sensitivity in both the original and validation cohorts. Because counts were too low, roughly 18 rarely observed V segments, including chromosome 9 orphons, were left out of the earlier analysis of a few hundred of the donors. In vitro tests confirmed that a few of the cytomegalovirus-associated TCR beta chains recognize cytomegalovirus antigens. At a false discovery rate of 0.05, a later analysis linked around 15,000 TCR beta sequences to specific HLA alleles. A further reported finding was that TCR beta sequences accurately predicted the HLA-A and HLA-B alleles for most subjects in the first cohort. Strong co-occurrence of HLA alleles, especially DR and DQ, made assigning TCR associations to individual alleles difficult. In a later analysis, most CMV-associated TCR beta chains were found to appear HLA-restricted, with HLA associations seemingly driven largely by CMV exposure. The only immune exposure information available for the cohort was CMV serostatus. Because some donors lacked HLA typing at each locus, the association tests relied only on the typed subset. In a later analysis, HLA-associated TCR beta chains showed more clonal expansion and lower generation probabilities than non-associated chains that were equally common. In a later genetic analysis, fewer N-insertions in productive TCRs were reported among donors in an Asian-associated ancestry cluster than the 666-donor mean. Roughly uniform sequencing depth across donors was assumed in presence/absence analyses, although this assumption may not hold. In the study, approximately 160 TCR beta chains were listed as associated with cytomegalovirus. Most TCR sequences were seen in very few donors, while some public TCRs were found in many individuals. According to a later analysis, parvovirus B19, influenza, CMV and Epstein-Barr virus appeared linked to several top co-occurrence clusters. According to the authors, the approach could potentially be generalized to other disease states and immunological phenotypes. According to a later analysis, TCR association rates differed among HLA loci, with DRB1 alleles showing the most associated TCRs and HLA-C alleles showing the fewest. A cluster of highly shared sequence variants was judged likely to represent a technical artifact of the sequencing pipeline. Correlated functional status among segregating V segments might reflect linkage disequilibrium, but an unknown experimental factor could not be ruled out.

The germline V gene gives CDR1 as SNHLY and CDR2 as FYNNEI. The CDR3, cysteine through phenylalanine, is 15 amino acids long. Only CDR3 DNA remains: 45 bases, in frame from the first base. For this chain, trimming is 8 bases at the V end and 0 bases at the J end, and the number of junction bases without a gene match is 7. Library preparation was by the immunoSEQ multiplex PCR assay. For the multiplex PCR, a mixture combining 60 forward primers for TCR Vbeta segments and 13 reverse primers for TCR Jbeta segments was used. The CDR3 region of rearranged TCR beta genes was amplified from genomic DNA by a multiplex PCR assay. Amplified TCR beta libraries were sequenced as 87-base-pair reads on the Illumina HiSeq System. Per the original workflow: Across the roughly 700 repertoires, a later analysis counted roughly 84 million unique TCR beta chains, some 11 million of which were shared by at least two donors. To remove PCR and sequencing errors, raw reads were error-corrected and collapsed into unique sequences using a nearest-neighbor algorithm that merged closely related sequences. Alignment of CDR3 sequences to IMGT reference sequences was used to assign V, D and J gene segments. For a sequence to be retained, a match of at least six nucleotides to both a V gene segment and a J gene segment was required. Rearrangements were called productive when the CDR3 lacked stop codons and stayed in frame with V and J; all others were non-productive. Following IMGT convention, CDR3 was defined as the stretch from the second conserved V-encoded cysteine to the conserved J-encoded phenylalanine. The earlier analysis of more than 450 of the donors excluded sequences that lacked an unambiguous match to a single V gene segment. In an earlier analysis of 587 of the donors, a V segment was called functional when productive rearrangements were above 56.7%, and segregating when the standard deviation between donors exceeded 5%. To diagnose cytomegalovirus status from the catalog of TCR beta chain sequences, a statistical classification framework was built. A later analysis assigned V and J genes by comparing TCR nucleotide sequences with IMGT/GENE-DB human TR gene sequences. A later analysis assigned CDR3 sequences and most-parsimonious VDJ recombination scenarios with the TCRdist pipeline. In a later analysis, each TCR beta chain was defined by its CDR3 amino acid sequence together with its V-gene family, and reads without a unique V-gene family were excluded. As a way to deal with suspected cross-contamination and a sequencing artifact, a later analysis dropped hundreds of nucleotide sequences that were highly shared and had low generation probability. In a later analysis, a clonal expansion index was calculated for each public chain from normalized within-repertoire ranks of inferred template counts. In a later analysis, generation probabilities were computed using a VDJ recombination model fitted to out-of-frame rearrangements, and the results were checked against IGoR. In a later analysis, TCR-TCR, TCR-HLA and TCR-CMV co-occurrence was scored with hypergeometric tests, and a repertoire-size bias correction was applied to TCR pairs. A later analysis estimated false discovery rates by permuting HLA or CMV assignments 20 times. In a later analysis, co-occurring TCRs were grouped using DBSCAN, and TCRdist sequence similarity was added for clustering within HLA-allele-positive subsets. Repertoires with fewer than 30,000 or more than 120,000 public chains, plus five repertoires with anomalous nucleotide sharing, were excluded from co-occurrence clustering. TCRdb mirrors the immuneACCESS table, restricted to in-frame sequences. Some clones are absent from its copies; in checked studies, under half trace to an unresolved V gene, and the reason for the others is unknown. The V and J calls and clone size come from that table; D and trimming were worked out from the DNA. Counted in this sample were 130,000 to 150,000 clones; 75% to 80% of them appeared once. In total, the top ten clones hold 3.5% to 4% of the sample.

Remarks on this clone: The specificity of this receptor is unknown. There are no base qualities to consult, and no much larger clone falls within one base.

In total, 500 to 700 healthy bone marrow donors made up the cohort. Cohort members were all nominally healthy when sampled, although unrecorded immune exposures were likely present. The donor was CMV seronegative and was included in the group of under 450 seronegative cohort members. Every donor gave a peripheral blood sample, and the peripheral blood mononuclear cells from that sample were used for TCR beta sequencing. Genomic DNA was extracted from the blood cell samples with the Qiagen DNeasy Blood Extraction Kit. Sequences were obtained from PBMCs. The sequence was collected from a man aged 18 to 30 in good health and CMV-seronegative. Recombination linked TRBV2 to TRBJ1-3, and 7 bases in between align with TRBD1. The CDR3 loop reads CASGQGELSGNTIYF. Here is the DNA: TGTGCCAGCGGTCAGGGGGAACTCTCTGGAAACACCATATATTTT.